A single sample gave rise to the 10 T cell receptor beta chains below, sequenced in a study of blood T cell repertoires in COVID-19. Profiled with immunoSEQ multiplex PCR; TCRdb holds only in-frame clones, not every one. This repertoire shows fewer than 150,000 clones, around 90% found once; its top ten account for roughly 0.94%. Specimen: peripheral blood. These receptors originate from a woman aged 45-65 years with active or convalescent COVID-19.

The chain links TRBV28 to TRBJ2-1, with a weak D call TRBD1 (6 bases). There are 12 residues in the CDR3. The germline gives CDR1 MDHEN, CDR2 SYDVKM. The ends were cut back, 5 bases at V and 9 bases at J, with 11 bases in the middle. As DNA, the CDR3 is TGTGCCAGCAGTCCACTGACAGGTGAGCAGTTCTTC. Translation: CASSPLTGEQFF.

The rearrangement links TRBV7-2 to TRBJ2-1; D is unresolved. The CDR3 consists of 15 residues. Trimming removed 7 bases at V and 0 bases at J, with 13 bases between. Germline V gene sequence: CDR1 SGHTA, CDR2 FQGNSA. The CDR3 nucleotides are TGTGCCAGCAACCGTCTACGGAGCTCCTACAATGAGCAGTTCTTC. Translated, it gives CASNRLRSSYNEQFF.

The rearrangement joins TRBV12-2 to TRBJ2-3; whether TRBD2, the table's D call, matches the DNA was not checked. TRBV12-2 is tagged as a pseudogene. CDR3 length: 16 amino acids. In DNA form, the CDR3 reads TGTGCAAGTCTTTCACTAGCGGGAATCTCCACAGATACGCAGTATTTT. Its translation: CASLSLAGISTDTQYF.

The chain employs TRBV27 and TRBJ2-7; 9 bases align to TRBD2. The CDR3 sequence is 16 residues long. Germline CDR1 is MNHEY and CDR2 is SMNVEV (reference sequence). V was pared by 5 bases and J by 3 bases, with 11 bases of the junction left unmatched. DNA of the CDR3: TGTGCCAGCAGTGCCTCAGTAGCGGGAGAGGGCTACGAGCAGTACTTC. It is translated as CASSASVAGEGYEQYF.

The gene calls are TRBV5-1 and TRBJ1-3, with D possibly TRBD1 on 6 matching bases. The CDR3 length is 16 residues. Germline V gene sequence: CDR1 SGHRS, CDR2 YFSETQ. Deletions cut 4 bases from V and 0 bases from J, with 14 bases between. Here the CDR3 reads CASSPTQGLSGNTIYF. The CDR3 nucleotides read TGCGCCAGCAGCCCGACACAGGGCCTCTCTGGAAACACCATATATTTT.

The chain combines TRBV6-2 or TRBV6-3 with TRBJ2-7; D is perhaps TRBD2 (5 bases). This CDR3 is built from 14 residues. The germline V and J ends were trimmed by 5 bases and 2 bases, with 13 bases remaining between them. The V gene's germline CDR1 is MNHEY and CDR2 SVGEGT. The CDR3 reads CASSRGEGTYEQYF. The CDR3 region has the DNA TGTGCCAGCAGTCGGGGAGAAGGGACCTACGAGCAGTACTTC.

This clone was seen just once. This chain uses TRBV7-3 with TRBJ2-1; possibly TRBD1 for D (5 bases). The germline CDR1 and CDR2 sequences are SGHTA and FQGTGA. The CDR3 runs 15 residues. Trimming cost V 0 bases and J 6 bases, with 12 bases left between them. In nucleotides, the CDR3 is TGTGCCAGCAGCTTAACCCAGGGAAAAGGCAATGAGCAGTTCTTC. Translated: CASSLTQGKGNEQFF.

V and J are TRBV6-1 and TRBJ1-6, with a tentative D call TRBD1 (5 bases). Trimming stripped 1 base from V and 3 bases from J, with 7 bases between. The CDR3 runs to 15 residues. Germline CDR1 MNHNS, CDR2 SASEGT. As DNA, the CDR3 is TGTGCCAGCAGTGAAGAAACAGGCTATAATTCACCCCTCCACTTT. Translation: CASSEETGYNSPLHF.

The chain is built from TRBV7-9 and TRBJ2-7; TRBD2 matches 13 bases. This CDR3 contains 16 residues. The germline CDR1 and CDR2 sequences are SEHNR and FQNEAQ (reference sequence). The V and J ends lost 2 bases and 6 bases, in that order; junction bases with no gene match: 7. DNA for the CDR3: TGTGCCAGCAGCTTAACCGGACTAGCGGGAGCCTCCGAGCAGTACTTC. The encoded protein is CASSLTGLAGASEQYF. Looking up the rest from reference TRBV7-9 and TRBJ2-7 gives the full variable domain: DTGVSQNPRHKITKRGQNVTFRCDPISEHNRLYWYRQTLGQGPEFLTYFQNEAQLEKSRLLSDRFSAERPKGSFSTLEIQRTEQGDSAMYLCASSLTGLAGASEQYFGPGTRLTVT.

This rearrangement joins TRBV7-2 to TRBJ2-1, with 12 bases aligning to TRBD2. V lost 5 bases and J lost 9; bases outside the gene matches: 8. The germline V gene encodes CDR1 SGHTA and CDR2 FQGNSA. The CDR3 runs to 15 residues. CDR3 in DNA: TGTGCCAGCAGCCCCTCTAGCGGGAGGGCTAGTGAGCAGTTCTTC. Encoded protein: CASSPSSGRASEQFF.